The clone carrying this T cell receptor beta chain showed up just a few times. The antigen is undetermined. The source of the sample is a study of cytomegalovirus exposure and HLA in healthy donors. The CDR3 totals 12 residues. Germline lookup yields CDR1 MNHNS and CDR2 SASEGT. V lost 6 bases, J lost 8 bases, and 10 bases lay in between. PCR primers comprised 60 Vbeta and 13 Jbeta primers. Clones were read by immunoSEQ multiplex PCR, and TCRdb kept only the in-frame ones, dropping some. The sample includes around 140,000 clones, around 73% of them seen just once. Broader study findings: Excluded were some V segments that proved indistinguishable, including TRBV6-2 and TRBV6-3.

Sequenced input: PBMCs. The TCR originated in a female donor in good health and CMV-seronegative. V gene TRBV6-1 combines with J gene TRBJ2-2; unclear D gene. CDR3 amino acids: CASSRGRGELFF. The CDR3, as DNA: TGTGCCAGCAGCCGAGGCAGAGGGGAGCTGTTTTTT.